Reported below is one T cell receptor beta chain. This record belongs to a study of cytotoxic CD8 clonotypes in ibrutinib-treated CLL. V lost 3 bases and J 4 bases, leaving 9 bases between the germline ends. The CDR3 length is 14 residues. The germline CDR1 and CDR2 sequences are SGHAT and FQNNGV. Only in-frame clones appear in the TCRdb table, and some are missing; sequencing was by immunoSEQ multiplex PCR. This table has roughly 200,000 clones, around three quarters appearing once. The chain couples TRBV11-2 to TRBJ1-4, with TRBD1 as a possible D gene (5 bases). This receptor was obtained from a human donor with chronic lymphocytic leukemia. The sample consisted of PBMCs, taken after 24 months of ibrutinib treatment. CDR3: CASSFRGNNEKLFF. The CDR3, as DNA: TGTGCCAGCAGCTTTCGGGGGAATAATGAAAAACTGTTTTTT.